The clone carrying this TCR beta chain showed up many times. Its target is unknown. The CDR3 contains 19 residues. Deletions cut 3 bases from V and 7 bases from J, with 28 bases between. This entry belongs to a study of CD8+CD57+ T cells in acquired aplastic anemia. At the level of the study: The DNA of sorted CD4+ and CD8+ cells averaged 3.2 ug.

Those patients picked for sequencing had displayed CD8+CD57+ cell expansion on flow cytometry. Blood sampling was performed on the patients, and none of them had received therapy by then. General observations from the study: Overlapping CD8+ CDR3 repertoires of patients and controls contained about 27 shared sequences.

Genomic DNA templated the TCR beta VDJ and CDR3 profiling. One entry per CDR3 protein, called by TCRdb with MiXCR from the reads. The repertoire includes 150,000 or so distinct CDR3 sequences, around 48% of them detected once, and roughly 2.8% sits in the top ten. The chain combines TRBV7-1 with TRBJ2-1; the D gene is possibly TRBD2 (6 bases). TRBV7-1 belongs to the ORF category, with a function that is uncertain. This TCR was sampled from a human donor with aplastic anemia. Sequencing input: sorted CD4+, CD8+, or CD8+CD57+ T cells (not recorded which) from PBMCs. The chain's CDR3 is CASSSTSMATRRVGNEQFF. CDR3 nucleotides: TGTGCCAGCAGCTCGACCTCTATGGCGACTAGGCGGGTGGGGAATGAGCAGTTCTTC.